These 18 T cell receptor beta chains came from one sample sequenced in a study of shared clonotypes between healthy human individuals. Generated by immunoSEQ multiplex PCR, the TCRdb table keeps only in-frame clones and is missing some. The sample has some 2,500,000 clones, approximately 90% seen once. The sequenced sample was naive CD4+ T cells from PBMCs. Subset given: CD45RA+ positively selected. All receptors come from a man aged 18 to 30 in good health. Some clones in this sample may be carry-over from other donors' samples.

V is TRBV6-5 and J is TRBJ2-1; 12 bases agree with TRBD2. The ends lost 2 bases at V and 12 bases at J; junction bases unmatched: 5. The CDR3 sequence is 14 residues long. CDR1 MNHEY and CDR2 SVGAGI come from the germline V gene. The CDR3, as DNA: TGTGCCAGCAGTTACGGGACTAGCGGGCGGAGGCAGTTCTTC. This encodes CASSYGTSGRRQFF.

V is TRBV5-4 and J is TRBJ2-5; no clear D gene. Trimming pared 3 bases from V and 4 bases from J, leaving 16 bases between. This CDR3 has 15 residues. Germline V gene lookup returns CDR1 SGHNT and CDR2 YYREEE (reference sequence). CDR3 sequence (DNA): TGTGCCAGCAGCTCCGGACGGGTCTCGAGAGAGACCCAGTACTTC. This translates into CASSSGRVSRETQYF. Full variable domain (missing parts from reference TRBV5-4 and TRBJ2-5): ETGVTQSPTHLIKTRGQQVTLRCSSQSGHNTVSWYQQALGQGPQFIFQYYREEENGRGNFPPRFSGLQFPNYSSELNVNALELDDSALYLCASSSGRVSRETQYFGPGTRLLVL.

The chain joins TRBV7-2 to TRBJ2-1; 8 positions match TRBD2. Germline V lookup: CDR1 SGHTA, CDR2 FQGNSA. This CDR3 is 17 amino acids long. With V trimmed by 5 bases and J by 8 bases, 17 bases remained unmatched. CDR3 sequence (DNA): TGTGCCAGCAGCCCTCTGGGGCCGAGCGGGAGAAGGGATGAGCAGTTCTTC. This sequence encodes CASSPLGPSGRRDEQFF.

The chain uses TRBV6-6 and TRBJ2-7; D tentatively reads TRBD1 or TRBD2 (5 bases each). Between the trimmed V and J ends, which lost 6 bases and 3 bases, there was a span of 12 bases. Looked up from germline, CDR1 is MNHNY and CDR2 is SVGAGI (reference sequence). The CDR3 covers 13 residues. This CDR3 reads CASRPGRNYEQYF. In nucleotides, the CDR3 is TGTGCCAGCAGGCCGGGACGGAACTACGAGCAGTACTTC.

This rearrangement joins TRBV27 to TRBJ1-4; 11 bases fit TRBD1. Trimming took 4 bases from V and 7 from J; bases not matched to a gene: 11. Germline loops: CDR1 MNHEY, CDR2 SMNVEV (reference sequence). The CDR3 loop spans 17 amino acids. This chain's CDR3 is CASSSALGQGAGEKLFF. CDR3 sequence (DNA): TGTGCCAGCAGTTCAGCTCTAGGACAGGGGGCGGGTGAAAAACTGTTTTTT.

The chain combines TRBV4-1 with TRBJ1-1, with 8 bases matching TRBD1. The CDR3 is 15 amino acids. V gave up 3 bases and J gave up 4 bases; unmatched junction bases: 7. Per the germline V gene, CDR1 is MGHRA and CDR2 is YSYEKL. The CDR3 here is CASSQRAGGGTEAFF. The CDR3 DNA follows: TGCGCCAGCAGCCAGAGGGCAGGGGGCGGCACTGAAGCTTTCTTT.

A note on this clone: The sample holds other DNA sequences that translate to the same CDR3. This chain connects TRBV29-1 to TRBJ1-4; TRBD1 aligns across 9 bases. Germline V lookup: CDR1 SQVTM, CDR2 ANQGSEA. This CDR3 is 13 amino acids long. The ends lost 6 bases at V and 5 bases at J; junction bases unmatched: 4. This CDR3 is CSVPGQGNEKLFF. In DNA, the CDR3 is TGCAGCGTCCCGGGACAGGGCAATGAAAAACTGTTTTTT. The full variable domain, its missing parts supplied by reference TRBV29-1 and TRBJ1-4, is SAVISQKPSRDICQRGTSLTIQCQVDSQVTMMFWYRQQPGQSLTLIATANQGSEATYESGFVIDKFPISRPNLTFSTLTVSNMSPEDSSIYLCSVPGQGNEKLFFGSGTQLSVL.

This clone appeared once. The V call is TRBV28, the J call TRBJ1-1, with TRBD1 as a possible D gene (5 bases). Germline CDR1 is MDHEN and CDR2 is SYDVKM. Trimming stripped 5 bases from V and 4 bases from J, with 17 bases between. The CDR3 runs to 15 residues. CDR3 sequence: CASSGAAAGTTEAFF. DNA for the CDR3: TGTGCCAGCAGTGGCGCCGCCGCGGGGACCACTGAAGCTTTCTTT.

This chain connects TRBV5-1 to TRBJ2-3; unclear D gene. This CDR3 comprises 15 residues. CDR1 SGHRS and CDR2 YFSETQ come from the germline V gene. Trimming left V 2 bases short and J 1 base short, with 11 bases between. CDR3 coding DNA: TGCGCCAGCAGCTTAGGGCAGTGGGGCACAGATACGCAGTATTTT. The encoded protein is CASSLGQWGTDTQYF.

On this clone: Other DNA sequences in the sample encode the same CDR3. The chain combines TRBV6-1 with TRBJ2-7; D may correspond to TRBD1 or TRBD2 (5 bases each). The length of the CDR3 is 13 residues. Between the trimmed V and J ends, which lost 2 bases and 1 base, there was a span of 6 bases. The germline gives CDR1 MNHNS, CDR2 SASEGT. The CDR3 DNA follows: TGTGCCAGCAGTGAATGGGGGTCCTACGAGCAGTACTTC. Its translation: CASSEWGSYEQYF.

The chain couples TRBV18 to TRBJ2-5, with D possibly being TRBD1 (6 bases). The CDR3 runs 16 residues. Deletions cut 3 bases from V and 0 bases from J, with 14 bases between. Germline V gives CDR1 KGHSH, CDR2 LQKENI. The CDR3 region is CASSPTGQFYQETQYF. CDR3 nucleotides: TGTGCCAGCTCACCCACAGGGCAGTTCTACCAAGAGACCCAGTACTTC.

The sample holds a few counts of this clone. The chain uses TRBV29-1 and TRBJ2-5, with D perhaps TRBD1 (5 bases). Trimming took 7 bases from V and 0 from J, leaving 9 bases between them. This CDR3 is built from 12 residues. Germline CDR1 reads SQVTM; CDR2 reads ANQGSEA. The CDR3 region is CSADSHQETQYF. The CDR3 coding sequence is TGCAGCGCTGACAGCCACCAAGAGACCCAGTACTTC.

The V and J genes are TRBV4-2 and TRBJ2-5, with D unresolved. The length of the CDR3 is 15 residues. V was shortened by 2 bases and J by 1 base, with 11 bases between the two germline ends. Germline V gives CDR1 LGHNA, CDR2 YNFKEQ. DNA for the CDR3: TGTGCCAGCAGCCAACCAGGACGTATCCAAGAGACCCAGTACTTC. Amino acids: CASSQPGRIQETQYF.

This sequence joins TRBV9 and TRBJ2-7; D remains ambiguous. The CDR3 totals 14 residues. The germline V and J ends were trimmed by 3 bases and 1 base, with 11 bases remaining between them. Germline CDR1 and CDR2: SGDLS and YYNGEE. The CDR3 DNA reads as TGTGCCAGCAGCGAAGGACGTAGTTCCTACGAGCAGTACTTC. Residues: CASSEGRSSYEQYF. Complete variable domain (other parts from reference TRBV9 and TRBJ2-7): DSGVTQTPKHLITATGQRVTLRCSPRSGDLSVYWYQQSLDQGLQFLIQYYNGEERAKGNILERFSAQQFPDLHSELNLSSLELGDSALYFCASSEGRSSYEQYFGPGTRLTVT.

The chain carries TRBV7-3 and TRBJ2-2, with TRBD2 identical over 9 bases. This CDR3 is 13 amino acids long. V shed 2 bases, J shed 14 bases, and the junction held 6 bases outside the gene matches. Germline V gene data show CDR1 as SGHTA and CDR2 as FQGTGA. Here the CDR3 DNA reads TGTGCCAGCAGCTTAGTGACTAGCGGTAGACTGTTTTTT. Its protein product is CASSLVTSGRLFF.

The chain couples TRBV28 to TRBJ2-5; possibly TRBD2 for D (7 bases). V lost 5 bases and J 5 bases, leaving 21 bases between the germline ends. The CDR3 consists of 16 residues. The germline gives CDR1 MDHEN, CDR2 SYDVKM. The CDR3, as DNA: TGTGCCAGCAGTGGGTCGGCGCTGGGGGGGGCGGAGACCCAGTACTTC. The encoded protein is CASSGSALGGAETQYF.

The rearrangement links TRBV7-2 to TRBJ2-1; weak D call: TRBD1 (6 bases). Deletions cut 1 base from V and 6 bases from J, with 13 bases between. Germline V CDR1 and CDR2: SGHTA, FQGNSA. This CDR3 is 15 amino acids long. CDR3 DNA sequence: TGTGCCAGCAGCTTAGTACAGGGCTTTGGCAATGAGCAGTTCTTC. Its translation is CASSLVQGFGNEQFF.

The chain employs TRBV25-1 and TRBJ1-2; D is ambiguous. The CDR3 covers 11 residues. CDR1 is MGHDK and CDR2 is SYGVNS in the germline V gene. V was shortened by 4 bases and J by 5 bases, with 5 bases between the two germline ends. The CDR3, as DNA: TGTGCCAGCAGTGGGGTTTATGGCTACACCTTC. This encodes CASSGVYGYTF.